Described below is a single T cell receptor (beta chain) sequence and its context. Its target is not known. The data derive from a study of T cell repertoires in cytomegalovirus infection. About the research overall: Epitope selection comprised recently identified HLA-C-restricted CMV epitopes and well-studied HLA-B-restricted CMV epitopes.

TCRdb independently ran MiXCR on the reads; one entry per CDR3 protein. The data hold roughly 500,000 distinct CDR3 sequences, with 30% to 40% observed a single time. Study-level points and caveats: The cumulative frequency of public TCR beta families distinguished individuals who carried CMV together with the relevant HLA. Clonotype analysis showed dominance of the ex vivo response by HLA-C-restricted CMV-specific TCR beta clonotypes.

CDR1 and CDR2 from the germline V gene are SGHTA and FQGNSA. V gave up 6 bases and J gave up 2 bases; unmatched junction bases: 11. This CDR3 region has 17 residues. The origin of this receptor is a human donor in good health (CMV status not recorded). Some clones in this sample may be carry-over from other donors' samples. This sequence joins TRBV7-2 and TRBJ1-3; 9 bases are a match to TRBD1. Source: cultured PBMCs, taken from culture after CMV antigen stimulation. The CDR3 here is CASSPKGQGYAGNTIYF. In nucleotides, the CDR3 is TGTGCCAGCAGTCCAAAGGGACAGGGATACGCTGGAAACACCATATATTTT.